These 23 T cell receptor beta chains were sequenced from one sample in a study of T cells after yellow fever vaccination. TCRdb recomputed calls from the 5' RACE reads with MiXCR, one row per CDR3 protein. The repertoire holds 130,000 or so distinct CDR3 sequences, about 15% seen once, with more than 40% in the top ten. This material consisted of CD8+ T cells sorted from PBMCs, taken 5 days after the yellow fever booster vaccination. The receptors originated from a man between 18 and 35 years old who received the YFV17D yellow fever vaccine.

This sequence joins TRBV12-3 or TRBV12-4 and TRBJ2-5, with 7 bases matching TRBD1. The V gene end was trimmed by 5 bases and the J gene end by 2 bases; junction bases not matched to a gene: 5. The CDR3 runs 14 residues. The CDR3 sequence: CASSPKQGQETQYF. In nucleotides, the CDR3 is TGTGCCAGCAGTCCGAAACAGGGGCAAGAGACCCAGTACTTC.

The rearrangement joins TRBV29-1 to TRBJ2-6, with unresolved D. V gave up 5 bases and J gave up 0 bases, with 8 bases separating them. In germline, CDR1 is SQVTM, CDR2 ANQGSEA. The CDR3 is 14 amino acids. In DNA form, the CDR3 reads TGCAGCGTTATAGATGACTCTGGGGCCAACGTCCTGACTTTC. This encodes CSVIDDSGANVLTF.

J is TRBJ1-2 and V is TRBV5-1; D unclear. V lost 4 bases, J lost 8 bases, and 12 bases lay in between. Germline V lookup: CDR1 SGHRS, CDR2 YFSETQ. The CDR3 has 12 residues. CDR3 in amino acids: CASSIKGNGYTF. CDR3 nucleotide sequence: TGCGCCAGCAGCATTAAGGGTAACGGCTACACCTTC.

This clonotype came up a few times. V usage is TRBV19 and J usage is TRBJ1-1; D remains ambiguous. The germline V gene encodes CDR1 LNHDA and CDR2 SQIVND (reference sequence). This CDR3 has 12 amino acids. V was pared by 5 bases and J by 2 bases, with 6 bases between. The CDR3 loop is CASSPFNTEAFF. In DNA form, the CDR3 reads TGTGCCAGTAGTCCCTTCAACACTGAAGCTTTCTTT.

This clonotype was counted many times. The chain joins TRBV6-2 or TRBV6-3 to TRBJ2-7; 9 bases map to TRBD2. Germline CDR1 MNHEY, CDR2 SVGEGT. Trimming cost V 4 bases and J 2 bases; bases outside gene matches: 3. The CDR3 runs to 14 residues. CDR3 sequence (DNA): TGTGCCAGCAGTTTAGCGGGGGCCACCTACGAGCAGTACGTC. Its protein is CASSLAGATYEQYV.

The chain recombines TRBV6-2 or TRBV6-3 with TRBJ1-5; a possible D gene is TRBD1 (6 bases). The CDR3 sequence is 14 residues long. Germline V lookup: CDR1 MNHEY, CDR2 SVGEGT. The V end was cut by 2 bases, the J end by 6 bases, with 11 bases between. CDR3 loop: CASSYGTKSQPQHF. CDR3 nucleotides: TGTGCCAGCAGTTACGGGACAAAGAGTCAGCCCCAGCATTTT.

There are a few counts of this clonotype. The CDR3 is CASSKLGGSGNTIYF. The CDR3 bases are TGTGCCAGCTCGAAATTGGGGGGCTCTGGAAACACCATATATTTT. This chain joins TRBV7-2 and TRBJ1-3; a possible D gene is TRBD1 (5 bases). The CDR3 runs 15 residues. V shed 8 bases and J shed 0 bases, with 14 bases lying between them. CDR1 SGHTA and CDR2 FQGNSA come from the germline V gene.

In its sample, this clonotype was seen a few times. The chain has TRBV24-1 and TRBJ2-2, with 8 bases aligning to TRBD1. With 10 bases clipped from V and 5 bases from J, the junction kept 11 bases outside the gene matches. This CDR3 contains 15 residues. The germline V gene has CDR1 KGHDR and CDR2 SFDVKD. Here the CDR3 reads CATHVDRAWTGELFF. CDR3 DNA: TGTGCCACGCACGTGGACAGGGCATGGACCGGGGAGCTGTTTTTT.

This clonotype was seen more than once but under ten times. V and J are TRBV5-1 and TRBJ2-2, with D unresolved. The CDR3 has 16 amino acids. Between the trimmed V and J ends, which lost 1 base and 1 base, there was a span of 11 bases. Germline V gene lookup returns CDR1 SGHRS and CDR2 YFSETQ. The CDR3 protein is CASSLKGGRNTGELFF. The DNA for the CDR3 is TGCGCCAGCAGCTTGAAGGGCGGCAGGAACACCGGGGAGCTGTTTTTT.

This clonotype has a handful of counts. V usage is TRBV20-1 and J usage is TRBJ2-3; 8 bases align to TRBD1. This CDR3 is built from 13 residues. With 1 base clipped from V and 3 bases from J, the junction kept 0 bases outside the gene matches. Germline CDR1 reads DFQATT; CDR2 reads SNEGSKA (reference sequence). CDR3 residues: CSARGQGTDTQYF. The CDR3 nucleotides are TGCAGTGCTAGAGGACAGGGGACAGATACGCAGTATTTT.

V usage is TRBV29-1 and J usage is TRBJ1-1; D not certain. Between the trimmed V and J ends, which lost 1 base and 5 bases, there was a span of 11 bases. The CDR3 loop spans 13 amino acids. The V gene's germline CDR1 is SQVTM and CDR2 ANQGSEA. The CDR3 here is CSVEVGLETEAFF. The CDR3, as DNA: TGCAGCGTTGAAGTAGGGTTGGAGACTGAAGCTTTCTTT.

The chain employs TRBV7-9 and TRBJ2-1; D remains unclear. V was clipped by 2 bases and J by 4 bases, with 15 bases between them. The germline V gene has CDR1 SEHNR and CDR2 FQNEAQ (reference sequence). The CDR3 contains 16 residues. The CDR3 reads CASSLMPGQGYNEQFF. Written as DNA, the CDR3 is TGTGCCAGCAGCTTAATGCCAGGCCAAGGGTACAATGAGCAGTTCTTC.

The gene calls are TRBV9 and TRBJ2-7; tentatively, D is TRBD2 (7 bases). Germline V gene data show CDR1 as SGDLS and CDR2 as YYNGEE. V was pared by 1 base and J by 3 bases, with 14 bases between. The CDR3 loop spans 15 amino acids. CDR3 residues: CASSVLGGPDYEQYF. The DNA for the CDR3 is TGTGCCAGCAGCGTACTCGGGGGGCCCGACTACGAGCAGTACTTC. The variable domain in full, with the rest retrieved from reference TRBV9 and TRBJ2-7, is DSGVTQTPKHLITATGQRVTLRCSPRSGDLSVYWYQQSLDQGLQFLIQYYNGEERAKGNILERFSAQQFPDLHSELNLSSLELGDSALYFCASSVLGGPDYEQYFGPGTRLTVT.

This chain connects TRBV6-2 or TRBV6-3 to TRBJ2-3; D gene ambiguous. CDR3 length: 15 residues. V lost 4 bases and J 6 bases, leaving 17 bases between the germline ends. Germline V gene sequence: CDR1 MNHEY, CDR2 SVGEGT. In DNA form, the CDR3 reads TGTGCCAGCAGTTTTGAGGCAGCCTCAGGTGATACGCAGTATTTT. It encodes CASSFEAASGDTQYF.

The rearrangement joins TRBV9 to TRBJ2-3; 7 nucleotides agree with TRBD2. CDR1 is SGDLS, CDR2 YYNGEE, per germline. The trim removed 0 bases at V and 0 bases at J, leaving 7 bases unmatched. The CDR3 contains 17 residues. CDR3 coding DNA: TGTGCCAGCAGCGTAGGAGGTGGGGGGGTTAGCACAGATACGCAGTATTTT. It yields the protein CASSVGGGGVSTDTQYF.

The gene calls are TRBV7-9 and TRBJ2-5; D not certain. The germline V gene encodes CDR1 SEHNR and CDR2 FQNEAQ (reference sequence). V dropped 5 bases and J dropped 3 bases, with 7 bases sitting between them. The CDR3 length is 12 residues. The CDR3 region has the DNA TGTGCCAGCAGCCCCGTCAAAGAGACCCAGTACTTC. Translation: CASSPVKETQYF.

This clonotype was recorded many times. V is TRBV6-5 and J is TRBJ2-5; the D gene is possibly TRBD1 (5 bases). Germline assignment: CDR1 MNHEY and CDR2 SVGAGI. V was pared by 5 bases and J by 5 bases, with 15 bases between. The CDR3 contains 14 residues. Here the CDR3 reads CASSPGQIGETQYF. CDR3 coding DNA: TGTGCCAGCAGTCCAGGACAAATCGGGGAGACCCAGTACTTC.

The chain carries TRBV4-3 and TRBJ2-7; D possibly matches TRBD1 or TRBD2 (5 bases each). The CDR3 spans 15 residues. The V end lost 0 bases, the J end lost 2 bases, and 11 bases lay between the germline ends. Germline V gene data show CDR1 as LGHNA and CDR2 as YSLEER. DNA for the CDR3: TGCGCCAGCAGCCAAGAGAGGGGTGAAACCTACGAGCAGTACTTC. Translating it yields CASSQERGETYEQYF.

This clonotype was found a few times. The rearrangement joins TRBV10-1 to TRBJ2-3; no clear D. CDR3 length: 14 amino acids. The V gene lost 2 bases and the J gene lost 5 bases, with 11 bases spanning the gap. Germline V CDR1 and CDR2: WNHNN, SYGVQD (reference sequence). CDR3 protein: CASSEMVERDTQYF. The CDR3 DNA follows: TGCGCCAGCAGTGAGATGGTTGAGCGAGATACGCAGTATTTT.

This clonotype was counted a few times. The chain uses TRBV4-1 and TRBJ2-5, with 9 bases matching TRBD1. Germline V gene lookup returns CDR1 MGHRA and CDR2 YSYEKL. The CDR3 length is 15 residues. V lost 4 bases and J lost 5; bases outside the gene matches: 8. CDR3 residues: CASSPLDRGWETQYF. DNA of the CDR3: TGCGCCAGCAGCCCCCTGGACAGGGGATGGGAGACCCAGTACTTC.

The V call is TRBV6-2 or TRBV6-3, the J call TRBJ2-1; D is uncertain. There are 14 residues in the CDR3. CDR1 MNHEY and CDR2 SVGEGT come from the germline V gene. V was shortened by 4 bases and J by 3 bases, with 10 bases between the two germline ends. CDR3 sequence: CASSSWTGYNEQFF. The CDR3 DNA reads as TGTGCCAGCAGTTCCTGGACCGGCTACAATGAGCAGTTCTTC.

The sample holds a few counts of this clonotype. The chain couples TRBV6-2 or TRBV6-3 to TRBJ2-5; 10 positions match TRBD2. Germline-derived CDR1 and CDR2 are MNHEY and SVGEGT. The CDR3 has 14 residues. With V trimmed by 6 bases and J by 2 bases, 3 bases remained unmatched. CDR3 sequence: CASSRTSGQETQYF. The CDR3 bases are TGTGCCAGCAGCCGGACTAGCGGACAAGAGACCCAGTACTTC.

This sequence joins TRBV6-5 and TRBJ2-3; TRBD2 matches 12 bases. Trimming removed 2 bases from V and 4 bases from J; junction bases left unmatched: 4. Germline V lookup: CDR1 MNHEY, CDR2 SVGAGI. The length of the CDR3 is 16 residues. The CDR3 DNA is TGTGCCAGCAGTTACACTAGCGGGGGGCCCCCAGATACGCAGTATTTT. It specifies CASSYTSGGPPDTQYF.